The rows below give T cell receptor beta chains drawn from one sample of a study of blood T cell repertoires in COVID-19. Data came from immunoSEQ multiplex PCR; TCRdb stores just in-frame clones and leaves some out. The profile shows 150,000 or so clones, nearly 70% of them singletons. Sequencing used peripheral blood. These receptors came from a woman in her sixties or seventies with acute or convalescent COVID-19. The CDR3 runs from the conserved cysteine through the conserved F or W. Each record gives: V gene, D gene, clone size, J gene, CDR3 protein, CDR3 DNA. A D gene is named only where the DNA matches it firmly. Rows give clone size only sometimes, using once, few, many, or a class for an expanded clone.

v_gene: TRBV12-3/TRBV12-4
d_gene: NA
abundance: NA
j_gene: TRBJ2-7
CDR3aa: CASSLATSGEQYF
CDR3nt: TGTGCCAGCAGTTTAGCTACCTCGGGCGAGCAGTACTTC

v_gene: TRBV2
d_gene: NA
abundance: NA
j_gene: TRBJ2-2
CDR3aa: CASSAQGTGELFF
CDR3nt: TGTGCCAGCAGCGCACAGGGCACCGGGGAGCTGTTTTTT

v_gene: TRBV28
d_gene: NA
abundance: NA
j_gene: TRBJ2-5
CDR3aa: CASSSLRGAIGETQYF
CDR3nt: TGTGCCAGCAGTTCTCTCAGGGGAGCGATCGGAGAGACCCAGTACTTC

v_gene: TRBV29-1
d_gene: TRBD1
abundance: NA
j_gene: TRBJ2-5
CDR3aa: CSVLGQRGETQYF
CDR3nt: TGCAGCGTTCTGGGACAGAGGGGAGAGACCCAGTACTTC

v_gene: TRBV6-6
d_gene: NA
abundance: NA
j_gene: TRBJ2-5
CDR3aa: CASSWRGETQYF
CDR3nt: TGTGCCAGCAGTTGGAGGGGAGAGACCCAGTACTTC

v_gene: TRBV19
d_gene: NA
abundance: NA
j_gene: TRBJ1-4
CDR3aa: CASNRAASNEKLFF
CDR3nt: TGTGCCAGTAACAGGGCTGCGAGTAATGAAAAACTGTTTTTT

v_gene: TRBV7-2
d_gene: NA
abundance: NA
j_gene: TRBJ2-5
CDR3aa: CASSSDSSSGTQYF
CDR3nt: TGTGCCAGCAGCTCGGACAGTTCGTCGGGAACCCAGTACTTC

v_gene: TRBV28
d_gene: TRBD1
abundance: NA
j_gene: TRBJ1-2
CDR3aa: CASSFPGTGFGYTF
CDR3nt: TGTGCCAGCAGTTTTCCGGGGACAGGGTTTGGCTACACCTTC

v_gene: TRBV24-1
d_gene: NA
abundance: NA
j_gene: TRBJ1-5
CDR3aa: CATSDGQPQHF
CDR3nt: TGTGCCACCAGTGATGGCCAGCCCCAGCATTTT

v_gene: TRBV7-9
d_gene: NA
abundance: once
j_gene: TRBJ1-2
CDR3aa: CASSLGGPEIGYTF
CDR3nt: TGTGCCAGCAGCTTAGGGGGCCCAGAGATTGGCTACACCTTC

v_gene: TRBV5-1
d_gene: NA
abundance: NA
j_gene: TRBJ2-1
CDR3aa: CASSLAQGLYNEQFF
CDR3nt: TGCGCCAGCAGCTTGGCCCAGGGGCTTTACAATGAGCAGTTCTTC

v_gene: TRBV24-1
d_gene: NA
abundance: NA
j_gene: TRBJ2-1
CDR3aa: CATSESPYNEQFF
CDR3nt: TGTGCCACCAGTGAGAGCCCCTACAATGAGCAGTTCTTC

v_gene: TRBV18
d_gene: NA
abundance: NA
j_gene: TRBJ2-7
CDR3aa: CASSPIGRGGYEQYF
CDR3nt: TGTGCCAGCTCACCAATAGGGCGCGGAGGGTACGAGCAGTACTTC

v_gene: TRBV19
d_gene: NA
abundance: NA
j_gene: TRBJ1-2
CDR3aa: CASSIDRYRAYGYTF
CDR3nt: TGTGCCAGTAGTATAGATAGATACAGGGCCTATGGCTACACCTTC

v_gene: TRBV19
d_gene: NA
abundance: NA
j_gene: TRBJ1-2
CDR3aa: CASSISSYGYTF
CDR3nt: TGTGCCAGTAGTATATCTTCCTATGGCTACACCTTC

v_gene: TRBV9
d_gene: TRBD2
abundance: NA
j_gene: TRBJ2-5
CDR3aa: CASSVSWTSGGQETQYF
CDR3nt: TGTGCCAGCAGCGTCTCCTGGACTAGCGGGGGGCAAGAGACCCAGTACTTC

v_gene: TRBV5-5
d_gene: NA
abundance: NA
j_gene: TRBJ2-1
CDR3aa: CASSPSSAFYNEQFF
CDR3nt: TGTGCCAGCAGCCCCTCTAGCGCTTTCTACAATGAGCAGTTCTTC

v_gene: TRBV18
d_gene: TRBD1
abundance: NA
j_gene: TRBJ1-2
CDR3aa: CASSPQDRSGYGYTF
CDR3nt: TGTGCCAGCTCACCCCAGGACAGGAGCGGCTATGGCTACACCTTC

v_gene: TRBV6-5
d_gene: NA
abundance: NA
j_gene: TRBJ2-7
CDR3aa: CASSRRSSYEQYF
CDR3nt: TGTGCCAGCAGTCGTCGGAGCTCCTACGAGCAGTACTTC

v_gene: TRBV11-3
d_gene: NA
abundance: NA
j_gene: TRBJ2-5
CDR3aa: CASSLGSWEETQYF
CDR3nt: TGTGCCAGCAGCTTAGGGTCCTGGGAGGAGACCCAGTACTTC

v_gene: TRBV13
d_gene: TRBD1
abundance: NA
j_gene: TRBJ1-6
CDR3aa: CASSLGGQGLYSPLHF
CDR3nt: TGTGCCAGCAGCTTAGGGGGACAGGGACTTTATTCACCCCTCCACTTT

v_gene: TRBV29-1
d_gene: NA
abundance: NA
j_gene: TRBJ1-5
CDR3aa: CSVGNGEGPQHF
CDR3nt: TGCAGCGTTGGGAACGGGGAAGGGCCCCAGCATTTT

v_gene: TRBV2
d_gene: TRBD1
abundance: NA
j_gene: TRBJ1-2
CDR3aa: CASSRTGGGVGYTF
CDR3nt: TGTGCCAGCAGTCGGACAGGGGGCGGGGTTGGCTACACCTTC

v_gene: TRBV7-8
d_gene: TRBD1
abundance: NA
j_gene: TRBJ1-2
CDR3aa: CASSPRGQANYGYTF
CDR3nt: TGTGCCAGCAGCCCGAGGGGACAGGCTAACTATGGCTACACCTTC

v_gene: TRBV2
d_gene: TRBD1
abundance: NA
j_gene: TRBJ2-7
CDR3aa: CASGRQGYEQYF
CDR3nt: TGTGCCAGCGGGAGACAGGGATACGAGCAGTACTTC

v_gene: TRBV6-6
d_gene: TRBD1
abundance: NA
j_gene: TRBJ1-1
CDR3aa: CASSVQGSYTEAFF
CDR3nt: TGTGCCAGCAGTGTACAGGGGTCTTACACTGAAGCTTTCTTT

v_gene: TRBV11-2
d_gene: NA
abundance: NA
j_gene: TRBJ2-1
CDR3aa: CASSFTPTRGEQFF
CDR3nt: TGTGCCAGCAGCTTCACGCCGACTAGAGGAGAGCAGTTCTTC

v_gene: TRBV29-1
d_gene: TRBD1
abundance: NA
j_gene: TRBJ1-1
CDR3aa: CSVSGTGGGLNTEAFF
CDR3nt: TGCAGCGTTTCCGGGACAGGAGGGGGCTTGAACACTGAAGCTTTCTTT

v_gene: TRBV11-3
d_gene: NA
abundance: NA
j_gene: TRBJ2-1
CDR3aa: CASSLEAGWGNEQFF
CDR3nt: TGTGCCAGCAGCTTAGAGGCAGGGTGGGGTAATGAGCAGTTCTTC

v_gene: TRBV24-1
d_gene: NA
abundance: once
j_gene: TRBJ2-1
CDR3aa: CATSDLPLRGGDSYNEQFF
CDR3nt: TGTGCCACCAGTGATTTACCACTTCGAGGGGGAGATTCCTACAATGAGCAGTTCTTC

v_gene: TRBV2
d_gene: TRBD1
abundance: NA
j_gene: TRBJ1-1
CDR3aa: CASSTEQGATEAFF
CDR3nt: TGTGCCAGCAGTACCGAACAGGGGGCAACTGAAGCTTTCTTT

v_gene: TRBV5-1
d_gene: NA
abundance: NA
j_gene: TRBJ1-1
CDR3aa: CASSLELNTEAFF
CDR3nt: TGCGCCAGCAGCTTGGAGCTGAACACTGAAGCTTTCTTT

v_gene: TRBV3-1/TRBV3-2
d_gene: NA
abundance: NA
j_gene: TRBJ2-2
CDR3aa: CASSQAEGELFF
CDR3nt: TGTGCCAGCAGCCAAGCTGAGGGCGAGCTGTTTTTT

v_gene: TRBV2
d_gene: NA
abundance: few
j_gene: TRBJ2-7
CDR3aa: CASSKTGYEQYF
CDR3nt: TGTGCCAGCAGTAAGACAGGCTACGAGCAGTACTTC

v_gene: TRBV6-5
d_gene: NA
abundance: NA
j_gene: TRBJ2-7
CDR3aa: CASSYGTPKPREQYF
CDR3nt: TGTGCCAGCAGTTACGGGACTCCAAAACCTCGCGAGCAGTACTTC

v_gene: TRBV7-2
d_gene: NA
abundance: NA
j_gene: TRBJ1-1
CDR3aa: CASSLQGINTEAFF
CDR3nt: TGTGCCAGCAGCTTACAGGGTATAAACACTGAAGCTTTCTTT

v_gene: TRBV7-9
d_gene: TRBD1
abundance: NA
j_gene: TRBJ1-4
CDR3aa: CASSSPGGSNEKLFF
CDR3nt: TGTGCCAGCAGCTCTCCAGGGGGCAGTAATGAAAAACTGTTTTTT

v_gene: TRBV11-1
d_gene: NA
abundance: NA
j_gene: TRBJ1-1
CDR3aa: CASSLGQPEAFF
CDR3nt: TGTGCCAGCAGCCTTGGACAGCCTGAAGCTTTCTTT

v_gene: TRBV4-3
d_gene: NA
abundance: few
j_gene: TRBJ1-1
CDR3aa: CASSTDTNTEAFF
CDR3nt: TGCGCCAGCAGCACGGACACGAACACTGAAGCTTTCTTT

v_gene: TRBV6-1
d_gene: TRBD1
abundance: NA
j_gene: TRBJ1-5
CDR3aa: CASSEEEGQVWQPQHF
CDR3nt: TGTGCCAGCAGTGAAGAAGAAGGACAGGTATGGCAGCCCCAGCATTTT

v_gene: TRBV4-1
d_gene: TRBD2
abundance: once
j_gene: TRBJ2-4
CDR3aa: CASSQASGRDTKNIQYF
CDR3nt: TGCGCCAGCAGCCAAGCTAGCGGGAGGGATACCAAAAACATTCAGTACTTC

v_gene: TRBV12-3/TRBV12-4
d_gene: NA
abundance: once
j_gene: TRBJ2-7
CDR3aa: CASSLRGSEQYF
CDR3nt: TGTGCCAGCAGTTTAAGAGGATCCGAGCAGTACTTC

v_gene: TRBV11-2
d_gene: NA
abundance: NA
j_gene: TRBJ1-6
CDR3aa: CASSLEGQYSYNSPLHF
CDR3nt: TGTGCCAGCAGCTTAGAGGGGCAGTACTCCTATAATTCACCCCTCCACTTT

v_gene: TRBV12-5
d_gene: NA
abundance: NA
j_gene: TRBJ2-2
CDR3aa: CASGSEGGAATGELFF
CDR3nt: TGTGCTAGTGGTTCCGAAGGAGGGGCCGCCACCGGGGAGCTGTTTTTT

v_gene: TRBV19
d_gene: TRBD1
abundance: once
j_gene: TRBJ1-5
CDR3aa: CASSGGTGDSNQPQHF
CDR3nt: TGTGCCAGTAGTGGGGGGACAGGGGATAGCAATCAGCCCCAGCATTTT

v_gene: TRBV4-1
d_gene: NA
abundance: NA
j_gene: TRBJ1-5
CDR3aa: CASSPRQGNQPQHF
CDR3nt: TGCGCCAGCAGCCCCCGACAGGGCAATCAGCCCCAGCATTTT

v_gene: TRBV12-3/TRBV12-4
d_gene: NA
abundance: once
j_gene: TRBJ2-1
CDR3aa: CASSASIYNEQFF
CDR3nt: TGTGCCAGCAGTGCGTCTATCTACAATGAGCAGTTCTTC

v_gene: TRBV7-8
d_gene: TRBD1
abundance: NA
j_gene: TRBJ2-7
CDR3aa: CASSLEGQGGSYEQYF
CDR3nt: TGTGCCAGCAGCTTAGAGGGACAGGGGGGTTCGTACGAGCAGTACTTC

v_gene: TRBV5-1
d_gene: TRBD1
abundance: NA
j_gene: TRBJ1-6
CDR3aa: CASSLNPGQGGNSPLHF
CDR3nt: TGCGCCAGCAGCTTAAACCCAGGACAGGGGGGAAATTCACCCCTCCACTTT

v_gene: TRBV24-1
d_gene: NA
abundance: many
j_gene: TRBJ1-2
CDR3aa: CATSDLEGNHGYTF
CDR3nt: TGTGCCACCAGTGATTTGGAGGGAAACCATGGCTACACCTTC

v_gene: TRBV6-5
d_gene: NA
abundance: NA
j_gene: TRBJ1-6
CDR3aa: CASSSTENSPLHF
CDR3nt: TGTGCCAGCAGTAGCACAGAGAATTCACCCCTCCACTTT

v_gene: TRBV5-1
d_gene: NA
abundance: few
j_gene: TRBJ1-2
CDR3aa: CASSLVAGGTYGYTF
CDR3nt: TGCGCCAGCAGCTTGGTGGCAGGAGGGACCTATGGCTACACCTTC

v_gene: TRBV18
d_gene: TRBD1
abundance: NA
j_gene: TRBJ1-1
CDR3aa: CASSPWTGSGTSTEAFF
CDR3nt: TGTGCCAGCTCACCGTGGACAGGGAGCGGTACTAGCACTGAAGCTTTCTTT

v_gene: TRBV14
d_gene: NA
abundance: NA
j_gene: TRBJ2-5
CDR3aa: CASSQGSWKTQYF
CDR3nt: TGTGCCAGCAGCCAAGGGAGTTGGAAGACCCAGTACTTC

v_gene: TRBV3-1/TRBV3-2
d_gene: NA
abundance: NA
j_gene: TRBJ1-2
CDR3aa: CASRATGGNYGYTF
CDR3nt: TGTGCCAGCAGGGCGACAGGCGGTAACTATGGCTACACCTTC

v_gene: TRBV2
d_gene: TRBD2
abundance: NA
j_gene: TRBJ2-3
CDR3aa: CASNKGLAGPTDTQYF
CDR3nt: TGTGCCAGCAATAAAGGACTAGCGGGGCCCACAGATACGCAGTATTTT

v_gene: TRBV2
d_gene: TRBD1
abundance: NA
j_gene: TRBJ2-1
CDR3aa: CGSSGTGNYNEQFF
CDR3nt: TGTGGGAGCAGCGGGACAGGGAATTACAATGAGCAGTTCTTC

v_gene: TRBV7-2
d_gene: NA
abundance: NA
j_gene: TRBJ1-5
CDR3aa: CASSLLTGSNQPQHF
CDR3nt: TGTGCCAGCAGCTTACTCACAGGGAGCAATCAGCCCCAGCATTTT

v_gene: TRBV7-9
d_gene: NA
abundance: many
j_gene: TRBJ2-5
CDR3aa: CASSFSTGHASETQYF
CDR3nt: TGTGCCAGCAGCTTTTCCACGGGACATGCCTCTGAGACCCAGTACTTC

v_gene: TRBV2
d_gene: NA
abundance: few
j_gene: TRBJ1-3
CDR3aa: CASSGRGAGNTIYF
CDR3nt: TGTGCCAGCAGTGGCCGGGGGGCTGGAAACACCATATATTTT